This paragraph covers one T cell receptor (beta chain) sequence. Its antigen remains undetermined. This clone may be a read error of a much larger clone one base away. This likely comes from a read error, as the CDR3 has no conserved phenylalanine or tryptophan at its end. The data belong to a study of T cells in Graves' hyperthyroidism and ophthalmopathy (dated by TCRdb to between 2018 and 2020). For the study in its entirety: Peripheral blood was sampled at the time of initial diagnosis, prior to any treatment. An independent validation cohort of around 19 hyperthyroidism patients and approximately 15 patients who later progressed to ophthalmopathy tested prospective prediction of ophthalmopathy. In addition, the study compared T-cell repertoires in thyroid tissue and in blood from five or six Graves' hyperthyroidism patients. The approximately 90 discovery patients were divided at random into training and test sets in a 7:3 ratio. The paper reports TCR Vbeta CDR3 sequencing of 130 to 150 peripheral blood samples: 43 ophthalmopathy, roughly 80 hyperthyroidism and around 17 progressor patients. TCR V-J signatures able to tell the groups apart were searched for in a discovery cohort of around 95 patients, of whom over 40 had Graves' ophthalmopathy and under 65 had stable Graves' hyperthyroidism. Once sampling was done, hyperthyroidism patients were given methimazole at a starting dose of 30 mg daily, whereas ophthalmopathy patients were given high-dose intravenous methylprednisolone.

The CDR3 is 12 amino acids long, termini counted. CDR3 DNA is the only sequence kept; it has 36 bases, read in frame from the first base. V sheds 3 bases and J sheds 5 bases, leaving 5 bases between their ends. The germline V gene (reference sequence) gives CDR1 as SEHNR and CDR2 as FQNEAQ. The hyperthyroidism patients were between 18 and 65 years old and newly diagnosed, with a disease duration of less than 2 months. Patients with uncontrolled infections, other autoimmune diseases, pregnancy or lactation were excluded. Diagnoses were established on the basis of clinical symptoms, serum thyroxine and TRAb, thyroid ultrasound, and orbital computed tomography. Blood from progressor patients was drawn when they were first diagnosed with hyperthyroidism, before any ophthalmopathy symptoms appeared. PBMCs were separated from roughly 10 ml of fresh peripheral blood using Ficoll-Paque density gradient centrifugation. Progressor patients were initially diagnosed with Graves' hyperthyroidism and developed ophthalmopathy during follow-up. Trizol reagent was used to extract total RNA, and RNA quality was then checked on an Agilent 2100 Bioanalyzer.

Results the study describes overall, beyond this receptor: Most expanded thyroid clonotypes (frequency above 0.001) were also detected in blood, a finding suggesting that blood repertoires may reflect thyroid immune responses. Sample size was not statistically predetermined, and blinding of investigators to group allocation was not performed. A 13 V-J signature model separated ophthalmopathy from stable hyperthyroidism, with about 88% sensitivity and 81.08% specificity in cross-validation and 80%/75% in testing. During validation, the model predicted progression to ophthalmopathy a median of about 6.5 months ahead of onset, with roughly 65% sensitivity and roughly 75% specificity.

The TCR beta CDR3 regions were amplified from RNA transcripts. For the first round of RT-PCR on the TCR CDR3, the HTBI primer set was used together with the Qiagen OneStep RT-PCR kit. Libraries were constructed in a second round of multiplex PCR, after which size selection and purification were carried out. The libraries were sequenced on an Illumina HiSeq2000 using paired-end 100 bp reads. The paper's processing steps were these. SOAPnuke was used to process the raw data, removing reads that contained adapters or uncalled bases, had a mean Phred below 15, or lacked an exact match to the constant primer or identifier. High-quality paired reads were merged with COPE v1.2.5, and unique nucleotide sequences were defined as clonotypes. MiTCR v1.1 was used to align clonotypes to the IMGT TRBV, TRBD and TRBJ reference segments. The analysis was restricted to V-J combinations with a frequency above 0.0001, which together covered 99.2% of the repertoires. A TCS score was defined as the ratio of F50 (clonal expansion) to E x V (chaos), with BLOSUM62-based TCRdist applied between CDR3 peptides within each V-J. Welch's t-statistics and random forest reduced 514 V-J features to around 14, which were used in a naive Bayes classifier (R e1071). In-frame beta chains were kept once TCRdb had trimmed the public reads at Q25 with fastp and called clones with MiXCR. For every CDR3 protein sequence, its rows merge into one entry that carries the most common genes and DNA. TCRdb, not the authors, supplied the V and J calls. This sample has 250,000 or so distinct CDR3 sequences in its table, and 13% to 15% of those were observed once. About an eighth of the sample rests with the top ten.

The source material was blood. This receptor was taken from a woman aged 40-49 years with Graves' hyperthyroidism that later progressed to Graves' ophthalmopathy. Here the chain combines TRBV7-9 and TRBJ2-4; the D region possibly corresponds to TRBD1 (5 bases align). In nucleotide form, the sequence is TGTGCCAGCAGCTTGACAGAAAACATTCAGTACTCC. Its protein is CASSLTENIQYS.